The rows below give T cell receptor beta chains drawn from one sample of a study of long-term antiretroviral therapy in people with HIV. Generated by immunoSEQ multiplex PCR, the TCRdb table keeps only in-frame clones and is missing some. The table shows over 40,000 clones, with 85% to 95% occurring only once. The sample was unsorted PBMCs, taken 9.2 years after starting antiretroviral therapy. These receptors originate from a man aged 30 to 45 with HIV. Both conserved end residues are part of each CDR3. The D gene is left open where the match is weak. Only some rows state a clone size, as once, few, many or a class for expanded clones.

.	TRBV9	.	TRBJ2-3	CASSVGGPKDTQYF	TGTGCCAGCAGCGTTGGGGGGCCGAAAGATACGCAGTATTTT
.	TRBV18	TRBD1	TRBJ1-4	CASSRDRDREKLFF	TGTGCCAGCTCACGAGACAGGGATAGGGAAAAACTGTTTTTT
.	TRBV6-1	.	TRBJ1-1	CASSFDGNTEAFF	TGTGCCAGCAGCTTCGACGGAAACACTGAAGCTTTCTTT
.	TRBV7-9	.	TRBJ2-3	CASSPYNGGPDTQYF	TGTGCCAGCAGCCCCTATAACGGGGGCCCAGATACGCAGTATTTT
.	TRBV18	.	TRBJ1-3	CASSPPTAVGNTIYF	TGTGCCAGCTCACCCCCCACGGCGGTTGGAAACACCATATATTTT
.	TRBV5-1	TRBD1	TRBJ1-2	CASSPTGQASYGYTF	TGCGCCAGCAGCCCAACCGGACAGGCAAGTTATGGCTACACCTTC
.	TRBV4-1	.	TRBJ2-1	CASSQEGYGSYNEQFF	TGCGCCAGCAGCCAAGAAGGATACGGCTCCTACAATGAGCAGTTCTTC
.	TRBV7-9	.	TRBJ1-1	CASSLNTEAFF	TGTGCCAGCAGCTTGAACACTGAAGCTTTCTTT
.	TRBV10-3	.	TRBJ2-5	CAIMDPLRKQETQYF	TGTGCCATCATGGACCCGCTCAGAAAGCAAGAGACCCAGTACTTC
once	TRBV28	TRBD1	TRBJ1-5	CASSPDRVNQPQHF	TGTGCCAGCAGCCCTGACAGGGTGAATCAGCCCCAGCATTTT
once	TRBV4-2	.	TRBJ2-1	CASSQDPLSYNEQFF	TGTGCCAGCAGCCAAGACCCGCTCTCCTACAATGAGCAGTTCTTC
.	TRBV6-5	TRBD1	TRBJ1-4	CASSYSGTGIGKLFF	TGTGCCAGCAGTTACTCGGGGACAGGGATCGGAAAACTGTTTTTT
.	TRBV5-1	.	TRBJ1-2	CASSLNPDRSNYGYTF	TGCGCCAGCAGCTTGAACCCAGACAGGAGTAACTATGGCTACACCTTC
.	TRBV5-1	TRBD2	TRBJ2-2	CASSSPSGGYTGELFF	TGCGCCAGCAGCTCGCCTAGCGGGGGGTACACCGGGGAGCTGTTTTTT
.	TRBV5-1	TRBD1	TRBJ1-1	CASSWDRYTEAFF	TGCGCCAGCAGCTGGGACAGATACACTGAAGCTTTCTTT
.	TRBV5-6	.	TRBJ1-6	CASSPEGLSPLHF	TGTGCCAGCAGCCCCGAAGGGCTTTCACCCCTCCACTTT
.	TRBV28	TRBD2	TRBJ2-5	CASSPGNSGGETQYF	TGTGCCAGCAGTCCCGGAAATAGCGGGGGAGAGACCCAGTACTTC
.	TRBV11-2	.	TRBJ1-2	CASSLSLNYGYTF	TGTGCCAGCAGCTTAAGCCTTAACTATGGCTACACCTTC
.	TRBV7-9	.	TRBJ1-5	CASSPVPLLGQPQHF	TGTGCCAGCAGCCCGGTCCCCCTTTTAGGTCAGCCCCAGCATTTT
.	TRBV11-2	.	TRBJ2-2	CASTTGANTGELFF	TGTGCCAGCACCACAGGAGCGAACACCGGGGAGCTGTTTTTT
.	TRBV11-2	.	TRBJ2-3	CATMGGPGTDTQYF	TGTGCCACTATGGGGGGGCCGGGCACAGATACGCAGTATTTT
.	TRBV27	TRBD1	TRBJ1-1	CASSPPGQTEAFF	TGTGCCAGCAGTCCTCCGGGACAGACTGAAGCTTTCTTT
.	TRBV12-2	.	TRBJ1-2	CASRLDIWVYYGYTF	TGTGCAAGTCGCTTAGATATTTGGGTTTACTATGGCTACACCTTC
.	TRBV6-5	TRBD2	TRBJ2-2	CASSTTSAYAGELFF	TGTGCCAGCAGTACGACTAGCGCGTATGCCGGGGAGCTGTTTTTT
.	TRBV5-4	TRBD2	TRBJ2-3	CASRRGGAVTQYF	TGTGCCAGCCGCCGGGGGGGCGCGGTTACGCAGTATTTT
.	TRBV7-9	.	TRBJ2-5	CASSHPLGPRMFHWETQYF	TGTGCCAGCAGCCACCCATTAGGTCCACGGATGTTCCATTGGGAGACCCAGTACTTC
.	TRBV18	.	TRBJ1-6	CASSPDRSADSPLHF	TGTGCCAGCTCACCTGACAGGTCAGCGGATTCACCCCTCCACTTT
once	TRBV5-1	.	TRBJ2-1	CASSLGGENEQFF	TGCGCCAGCAGCTTGGGGGGGGAAAATGAGCAGTTCTTC
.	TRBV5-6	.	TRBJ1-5	CASSNIGQGLNQPQHF	TGTGCCAGCAGCAACATAGGGCAGGGATTGAATCAGCCCCAGCATTTT
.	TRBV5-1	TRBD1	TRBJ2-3	CASSLWTGGTDTQYF	TGCGCCAGCAGCTTGTGGACAGGCGGTACAGATACGCAGTATTTT
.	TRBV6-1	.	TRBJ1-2	CASSEEAGLNYGYTF	TGTGCCAGCAGTGAAGAGGCGGGCCTTAACTATGGCTACACCTTC
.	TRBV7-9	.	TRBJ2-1	CASSLEGGYNEQFF	TGTGCCAGCAGCTTAGAGGGGGGTTACAATGAGCAGTTCTTC
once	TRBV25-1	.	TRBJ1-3	CASSRPSGNTIYF	TGTGCCAGCAGCCGCCCTTCTGGAAACACCATATATTTT
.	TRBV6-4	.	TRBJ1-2	CASSLTGKGYGYTF	TGTGCCAGCAGCCTTACAGGGAAAGGCTATGGCTACACCTTC
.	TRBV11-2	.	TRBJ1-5	CASSGNPNQPQHF	TGTGCCAGCAGCGGCAACCCCAATCAGCCCCAGCATTTT
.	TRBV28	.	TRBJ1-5	CASSWPGVVIDNQPQHF	TGTGCCAGCAGTTGGCCCGGGGTGGTAATTGACAATCAGCCCCAGCATTTT
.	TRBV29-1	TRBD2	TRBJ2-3	CSVEGTTSGAYSQYF	TGCAGCGTTGAAGGAACAACTAGCGGGGCCTACTCGCAGTATTTT
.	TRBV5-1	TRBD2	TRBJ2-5	CASSLASGTKETQYF	TGCGCCAGCAGCTTGGCCTCGGGGACTAAAGAGACCCAGTACTTC
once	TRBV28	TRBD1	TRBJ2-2	CASSGTGWTGELFF	TGTGCCAGCAGCGGGACAGGGTGGACCGGGGAGCTGTTTTTT
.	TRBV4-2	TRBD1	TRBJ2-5	CASSRGTGQETQYF	TGTGCCAGCAGCAGGGGGACAGGCCAAGAGACCCAGTACTTC
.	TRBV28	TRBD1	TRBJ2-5	CASSLLSGQGETQYF	TGTGCCAGCAGTTTATTAAGTGGACAGGGAGAGACCCAGTACTTC
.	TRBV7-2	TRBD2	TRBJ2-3	CASSSPSGSTDTQYF	TGTGCCAGCAGCTCTCCTAGCGGGAGCACAGATACGCAGTATTTT
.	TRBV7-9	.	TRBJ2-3	CASSLESADTQYF	TGTGCCAGCAGCTTAGAATCCGCGGATACGCAGTATTTT
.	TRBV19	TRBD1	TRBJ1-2	CASSPQDRPLYGYTF	TGTGCCAGTAGTCCCCAGGACAGGCCCCTATATGGCTACACCTTC
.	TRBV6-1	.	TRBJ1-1	CASSDFIGENTEAFF	TGTGCCAGCAGTGACTTTATAGGGGAGAACACTGAAGCTTTCTTT
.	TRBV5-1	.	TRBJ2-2	CASSLGTNTGELFF	TGCGCCAGCAGCCTCGGGACTAACACCGGGGAGCTGTTTTTT
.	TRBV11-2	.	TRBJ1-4	CASSLSGSAVNEKLFF	TGTGCCAGCAGCTTAAGCGGGTCAGCGGTAAATGAAAAACTGTTTTTT
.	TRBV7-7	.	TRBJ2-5	CASSRGFEETQYF	TGTGCTAGCAGCAGGGGCTTTGAGGAGACCCAGTACTTC